This T cell receptor beta chain appears in the sequencing data of a study of shared clonotypes between healthy human individuals. The assay was immunoSEQ multiplex PCR, and TCRdb's table has in-frame clones only and misses some. This sample has fewer than 1.6 million clones, with just under 99% found just once. The receptor was derived from a man in his thirties or forties in good health. Sequenced input: naive CD4+ T cells sorted from blood. Subset indicated: CD45RA+ positively selected.

The CDR3 region is CASSPSVVSGKQFF. The CDR3 nucleotides read TGTGCCAGCAGCCCTTCGGTGGTTAGCGGGAAGCAGTTCTTC. V gene TRBV28 combines with J gene TRBJ2-1; 8 nucleotides agree with TRBD2. Losses at the gene ends were 6 bases for V and 11 bases for J; bases not matched to a gene: 12. From germline, CDR1 is MDHEN and CDR2 SYDVKM. The length of the CDR3 is 14 residues.